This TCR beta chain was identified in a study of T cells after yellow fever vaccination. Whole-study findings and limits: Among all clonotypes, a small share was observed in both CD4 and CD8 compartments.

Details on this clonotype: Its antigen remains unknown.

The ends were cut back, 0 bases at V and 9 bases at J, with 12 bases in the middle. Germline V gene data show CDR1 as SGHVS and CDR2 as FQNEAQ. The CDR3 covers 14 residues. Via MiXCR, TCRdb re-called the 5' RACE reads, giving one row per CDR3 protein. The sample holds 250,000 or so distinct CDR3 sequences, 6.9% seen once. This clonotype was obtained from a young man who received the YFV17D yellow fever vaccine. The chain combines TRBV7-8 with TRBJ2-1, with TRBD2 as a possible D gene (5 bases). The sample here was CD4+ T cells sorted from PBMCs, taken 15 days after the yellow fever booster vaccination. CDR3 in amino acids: CASSLAGTSREQFF. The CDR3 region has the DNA TGTGCCAGCAGCTTAGCGGGAACTAGTCGTGAGCAGTTCTTC.